This TCR beta chain was captured by sequencing in a study of T-cell reconstitution after alpha-beta-depleted transplantation in children. Notes on the study in general: Certain patients had high TCRbeta diversity at day 60, and it came from recipient T cells and thymic progenitors that survived.

Unique molecular identifiers tagged the TCRbeta library. TCRdb itself ran the PCR reads through MiXCR, one entry per CDR3 protein. The data show hundreds of thousands of distinct CDR3 sequences, 9.5% to 13% seen once. This clonotype was detected ten times or more. The antigen is not known. Material: PBMCs, obtained before TCRalphabeta/CD19-depleted stem cell transplant. This TCR was sampled from a boy younger than two with acute myeloid leukemia, due to receive a stem cell transplant.

The DNA of the CDR3 is TGTGCCAGCAGTTCGGTCCCACTCGACGAGCAGTACTTC. Translated, it gives CASSSVPLDEQYF. V gene TRBV12-3 or TRBV12-4 combines with J gene TRBJ2-7; D gene unclear. CDR3 size: 13 residues. The V end lost 4 bases, the J end lost 5 bases, and 12 bases lay between the germline ends.